One sample yielded the 17 T cell receptor beta chains listed below, sequenced in a study of tumor-infiltrating lymphocytes in primary liver carcinoma. RNA isolated from unsorted whole blood supplied the blood RNA, with germline DNA also extracted. A primer matching the constant region was used to make TCR beta cDNA from 500 ng of total RNA. Library construction for TCR beta comprised three nested multiplex PCR rounds performed with slightly modified ARM-PCR. TRBV1-TRBV30 forward primers and a C-beta reverse primer were used in the first two PCR rounds, which each ran for around 10 cycles. One entry per CDR3 protein results from TCRdb running MiXCR on the multiplex PCR reads. The repertoire holds about 200,000 distinct CDR3 sequences, less than 65% seen once, with roughly 7% in the top ten. Material for sequencing was peripheral blood. These receptors came from a woman aged 55-75 years with primary liver carcinoma and hepatitis B virus infection.

The rearrangement joins TRBV28 to TRBJ2-5, with D uncertain. The CDR3 runs to 15 residues. V was shortened by 4 bases and J by 5 bases, with 17 bases between the two germline ends. Looked up from germline, CDR1 is MDHEN and CDR2 is SYDVKM. The chain's CDR3 is CASSSSQRFGETQYF. The CDR3 coding sequence is TGTGCCAGCAGTTCGTCACAGAGATTCGGGGAGACCCAGTACTTC.

About this clonotype: This clone may be a read error of a much larger clone one base away. This chain uses TRBV5-6 with TRBJ1-1, with D tentatively TRBD1 (5 bases). CDR3 size: 14 residues. Looked up from germline, CDR1 is SGHDT and CDR2 is YYEEEE. This chain's CDR3 is CASALDSMNIEAFF. The DNA for the CDR3 is TGTGCCAGCGCCCTCGACAGCATGAACATTGAAGCTTTCTTT.

This clonotype qualifies as medium-sized. This chain links TRBV11-2 with TRBJ2-3, with TRBD1 identical over 8 bases. This CDR3 spans 14 amino acids. Germline V CDR1 and CDR2: SGHAT, FQNNGV. After removal of 5 bases from V and 5 bases from J, the junction contained 6 bases not matched to a gene. CDR3 bases: TGTGCCAGCAGCCTGGACAGGGAGGTAGATACGCAGTATTTT. Its translation: CASSLDREVDTQYF.

As to this clonotype: This CDR3 is missing its conserved last phenylalanine or tryptophan, likely due to a read error. This chain links TRBV11-1 with TRBJ2-3; D is unresolved. From germline, CDR1 is SGHAT and CDR2 FQDESV (reference sequence). The CDR3 has 13 amino acids. Here the CDR3 DNA reads TGTGTCAGCAGCTTCGGCAGCACAGATACGCAGTATTAT. Translation gives CVSSFGSTDTQYY.

Note on this clonotype: A much larger clone lies a single base off, so this may be a read error. The chain carries TRBV30 and TRBJ1-1; no reliable D call. The germline gives CDR1 GTSNPN, CDR2 SVGIG (reference sequence). The CDR3 consists of 13 residues. The CDR3 loop is CAWSRLDRGEASF. Here the CDR3 DNA reads TGTGCCTGGAGTCGATTGGACCGCGGCGAAGCTTCCTTT.

As for this clonotype: A much bigger clone sits one base away, suggesting this may be a read error. Lacking the conserved final phenylalanine or tryptophan, this CDR3 likely reflects a read error. V is TRBV4-1 and J is TRBJ1-4, with D maybe TRBD1 (5 bases). Germline-derived CDR1 and CDR2 are MGHRA and YSYEKL. Trimming cost V 8 bases and J 10 bases, with 20 bases left between them. The CDR3 sequence is 14 residues long. Written as DNA, the CDR3 is TGCGCCAGCCGGGACTTCAGGGAGATTGGAAAACTGTTTTCT. Residues: CASRDFREIGKLFS.

In the case of this clonotype: A much larger clone lies a single base off, so this may be a read error. The V call is TRBV7-8, the J call TRBJ2-1; 7 bases are shared with TRBD1. This CDR3 is built from 13 residues. Germline values: CDR1 SGHVS, CDR2 FQNEAQ. V dropped 5 bases and J dropped 6; count of bases not matched to a gene: 4. The CDR3 coding sequence is TGTGCCAGCAGCCACAGGACAGGCAATGAGCAGTTCTTC. It specifies CASSHRTGNEQFF.

On this clonotype itself: This may be a read error, as it is one base from a much larger clone. The rearrangement uses TRBV6-5 and TRBJ1-5; D ambiguous. Germline CDR1 is MNHEY and CDR2 is SVGAGI. The CDR3 totals 13 residues. The CDR3 loop reads CVSSRDLNQPQHF. The CDR3, as DNA: TGTGTCAGCAGTCGCGACTTGAACCAGCCCCAGCATTTT.

Comment on this clonotype: Being one base from a much bigger clone, this may be a read error. It is likely a read error, because the conserved phenylalanine at the end of the CDR3 is missing. The chain recombines TRBV6-5 with TRBJ2-6; 10 positions agree with TRBD1. Germline values: CDR1 MNHEY, CDR2 SVGAGI. CDR3 size: 17 residues. V lost 10 bases and J lost 2; bases outside the gene matches: 11. The CDR3 sequence is CAIQGRDRGTGANVLTY. The CDR3 DNA reads TGTGCCATCCAAGGACGGGACAGGGGAACTGGGGCCAACGTCCTGACTTAC.

To note about this clonotype: The junction departs from the called germline gene at one end, perhaps through a read error. The rearrangement uses TRBV4-1 and TRBJ2-7, with TRBD2 identical over 7 bases. In germline, CDR1 is MGHRA, CDR2 YSYEKL. The CDR3 contains 15 residues. CDR3 region: CANSQDGRAPYEQYF. In DNA, the CDR3 is TGCGCCAACAGCCAAGATGGGAGGGCTCCCTACGAGCAGTACTTC.

This clonotype was counted only a few times. This chain connects TRBV5-1 to TRBJ2-5; 9 bases agree with TRBD1. The CDR3 has 15 amino acids. V dropped 4 bases and J dropped 5; count of bases not matched to a gene: 9. Germline CDR1 and CDR2: SGHRS and YFSETQ. The CDR3 sequence: CASSTTGGGRETQYF. As DNA, the CDR3 is TGCGCCAGCAGCACCACAGGGGGCGGACGGGAGACCCAGTACTTC.

The chain has TRBV11-2 and TRBJ1-1, with D uncertain. From germline, CDR1 is SGHAT and CDR2 FQNNGV. V was clipped by 4 bases and J by 11 bases, with 17 bases between them. This CDR3 has 13 amino acids. The DNA of the CDR3 is TGTGCCAGCAGCTGGCGGATGGGCGAGAGTGCTTTCTTT. Amino acid sequence: CASSWRMGESAFF.

As for this clonotype: This may arise from a read error, as a much more abundant clone is one base away. The conserved final phenylalanine or tryptophan is absent from the CDR3, which likely points to a read error. The rearrangement joins TRBV29-1 to TRBJ1-1; D possibly corresponds to TRBD1 (5 bases). Germline V gene data show CDR1 as SQVTM and CDR2 as ANQGSEA. V was shortened by 6 bases and J by 2 bases, with 19 bases between the two germline ends. The CDR3 loop spans 15 amino acids. The CDR3: CSVQSTGTYNTEAFC. CDR3 DNA sequence: TGCAGCGTCCAATCCACCGGGACGTACAACACTGAAGCTTTCTGT.

In regard to this clonotype: A junction boundary mismatches the germline segment, possibly from a read error. The V gene is TRBV12-3 or TRBV12-4, the J gene TRBJ2-5; D might be TRBD2 (6 bases). The CDR3 contains 15 residues. CDR3 amino acids: CVSSPREGGQETQYF. The CDR3 coding sequence is TGTGTCAGCAGTCCCCGAGAGGGAGGACAAGAGACCCAGTACTTC.

This clonotype came up a few times. The J gene is TRBJ1-5, the V gene TRBV19; 9 bases agree with TRBD1. There are 14 residues in the CDR3. Germline V gives CDR1 LNHDA, CDR2 SQIVND (reference sequence). The V gene end was trimmed by 6 bases and the J gene end by 6 bases; junction bases not matched to a gene: 6. The CDR3 DNA reads TGTGCCAGTAGGATACAGGGGGCAGGTCAGCCCCAGCATTTT. Amino acid sequence: CASRIQGAGQPQHF. The full variable domain, completed using reference TRBV19 and TRBJ1-5, is DGGITQSPKYLFRKEGQNVTLSCEQNLNHDAMYWYRQDPGQGLRLIYYSQIVNDFQKGDIAEGYSVSREKKESFPLTVTSAQKNPTAFYLCASRIQGAGQPQHFGDGTRLSIL.

As to this clonotype: A much larger clone sits a single nucleotide away, making a read error possible. The V gene is TRBV6-6, the J gene TRBJ2-7; 7 nucleotides line up with TRBD1. The CDR3 length is 14 residues. The V gene end was trimmed by 5 bases and the J gene end by 4 bases; junction bases not matched to a gene: 8. Germline V lookup: CDR1 MNHNY, CDR2 SVGAGI (reference sequence). The CDR3, as DNA: TGTGCCAGCAGTCCCCGACAGGGATCGTACGAGCAGTACTTC. Its protein product is CASSPRQGSYEQYF.

This clonotype was detected only once. A read error may explain this, as a much larger clone is one base away. The chain carries TRBV30 and TRBJ2-2; D is unclear. Germline-derived CDR1 and CDR2 are GTSNPN and SVGIG (reference sequence). Trimming cost V 4 bases and J 2 bases, with 8 bases left between them. The CDR3 is 13 amino acids. CDR3 in amino acids: CAWTLPNTGELFF. The CDR3 nucleotides are TGTGCCTGGACACTACCTAACACCGGGGAGCTGTTTTTT.